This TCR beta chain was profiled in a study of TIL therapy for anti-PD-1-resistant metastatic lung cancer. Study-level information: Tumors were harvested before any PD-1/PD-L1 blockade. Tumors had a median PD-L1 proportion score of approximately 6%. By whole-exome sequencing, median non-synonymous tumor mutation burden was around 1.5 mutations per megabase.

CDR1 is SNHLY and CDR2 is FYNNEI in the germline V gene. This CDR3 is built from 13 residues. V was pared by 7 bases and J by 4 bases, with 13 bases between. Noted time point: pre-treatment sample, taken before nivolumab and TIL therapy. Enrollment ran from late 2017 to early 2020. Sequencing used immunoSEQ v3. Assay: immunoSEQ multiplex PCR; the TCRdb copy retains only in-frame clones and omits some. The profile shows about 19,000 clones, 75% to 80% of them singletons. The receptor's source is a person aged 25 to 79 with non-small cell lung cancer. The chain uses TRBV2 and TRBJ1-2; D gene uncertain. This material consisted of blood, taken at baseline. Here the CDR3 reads CASKGRTFYGYTF. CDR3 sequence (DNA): TGTGCCAGCAAAGGCCGAACTTTCTATGGCTACACCTTC. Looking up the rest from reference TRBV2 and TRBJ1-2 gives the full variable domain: EPEVTQTPSHQVTQMGQEVILRCVPISNHLYFYWYRQILGQKVEFLVSFYNNEISEKSEIFDDQFSVERPDGSNFTLKIRSTKLEDSAMYFCASKGRTFYGYTFGSGTRLTVV.